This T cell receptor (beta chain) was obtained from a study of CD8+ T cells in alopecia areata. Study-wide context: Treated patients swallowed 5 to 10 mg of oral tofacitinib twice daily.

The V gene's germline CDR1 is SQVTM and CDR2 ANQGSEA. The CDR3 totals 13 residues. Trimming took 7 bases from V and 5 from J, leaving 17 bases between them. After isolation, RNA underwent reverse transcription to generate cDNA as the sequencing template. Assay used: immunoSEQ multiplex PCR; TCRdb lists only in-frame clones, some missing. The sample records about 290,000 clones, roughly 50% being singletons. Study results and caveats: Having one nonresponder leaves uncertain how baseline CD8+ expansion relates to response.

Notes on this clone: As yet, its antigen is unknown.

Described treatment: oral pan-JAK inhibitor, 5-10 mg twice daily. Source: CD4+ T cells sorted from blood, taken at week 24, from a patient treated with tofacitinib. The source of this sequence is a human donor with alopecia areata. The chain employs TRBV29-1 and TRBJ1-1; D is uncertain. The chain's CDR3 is CSGKRPEGTEAFF. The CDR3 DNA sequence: TGCAGCGGGAAGCGACCTGAAGGTACTGAAGCTTTCTTT. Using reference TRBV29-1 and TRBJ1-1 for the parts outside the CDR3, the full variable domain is SAVISQKPSRDICQRGTSLTIQCQVDSQVTMMFWYRQQPGQSLTLIATANQGSEATYESGFVIDKFPISRPNLTFSTLTVSNMSPEDSSIYLCSGKRPEGTEAFFGQGTRLTVV.